The next 26 T cell receptor beta chains were all read from a single sample in a study of T-cell reconstitution after alpha-beta-depleted transplantation in children. Unique molecular identifiers were incorporated when the TCRbeta library was constructed. TCRdb ran MiXCR on the PCR reads and lists one entry per CDR3 protein. The sample lists over 150,000 distinct CDR3 sequences, 11% seen once, with around 13% in the top ten. This specimen was PBMCs, taken before TCRalphabeta/CD19-depleted stem cell transplant. The receptors were sampled from a boy younger than 10 with acute myeloid leukemia, due to receive a stem cell transplant.

The genes are TRBV7-9 and TRBJ2-7; no clear D. The CDR3 spans 12 residues. The V end was cut by 5 bases, the J end by 4 bases, with 9 bases between. Germline V gives CDR1 SEHNR, CDR2 FQNEAQ (reference sequence). The CDR3 reads CASSQMFYEQYF. The CDR3 nucleotides read TGTGCCAGCAGCCAAATGTTTTACGAGCAGTACTTC.

This clonotype was seen at least ten times. J is TRBJ2-3 and V is TRBV3-1; D is perhaps TRBD2 (5 bases). The CDR3 consists of 15 residues. Germline CDR1 LGHDT, CDR2 YNNKEL (reference sequence). Trimming removed 6 bases at V and 1 base at J, with 14 bases between. CDR3 amino acids: CASRRARGRTDTQYF. The CDR3 nucleotides read TGTGCCAGCAGACGCGCCCGGGGTCGCACAGATACGCAGTATTTT.

This clonotype was seen at least ten times. The rearrangement uses TRBV10-3 and TRBJ2-5; weak D call: TRBD1 (6 bases). Germline V gene lookup returns CDR1 ENHRY and CDR2 SYGVKD. This CDR3 has 13 residues. The V end was cut by 11 bases, the J end by 3 bases, with 16 bases between. The CDR3 here is CASREGVEETQYF. The DNA of the CDR3 is TGTGCCTCGCGTGAGGGGGTAGAAGAGACCCAGTACTTC.

This clonotype was seen repeatedly, ten times or more. The chain combines TRBV27 with TRBJ2-1, with 13 bases identical to TRBD2. V trimming: 5 bases; J trimming: 9 bases; junction bases outside the gene matches: 4. The CDR3 contains 14 residues. Germline loops: CDR1 MNHEY, CDR2 SMNVEV (reference sequence). The DNA for the CDR3 is TGTGCCAGCAGTGAAGGACTAGCGGGGGCTGAGCAGTTCTTC. It encodes CASSEGLAGAEQFF.

This clonotype was seen ten or more times. DNA for the CDR3: TGTGCCAGCAGCCCAGACAGCTACTCCTATGGCTACACCTTC. It encodes CASSPDSYSYGYTF. The genes are TRBV9 and TRBJ1-2; D possibly corresponds to TRBD1 (5 bases). This CDR3 region has 14 residues. Trimming left V 4 bases short and J 4 bases short, with 14 bases between. Germline V CDR1 and CDR2: SGDLS, YYNGEE.

At least ten counts were recorded for this clonotype. This chain joins TRBV27 and TRBJ2-7; maybe TRBD1 (7 bases). V gave up 7 bases and J gave up 6 bases, with 16 bases separating them. Germline lookup yields CDR1 MNHEY and CDR2 SMNVEV (reference sequence). The CDR3 spans 13 residues. The CDR3, as DNA: TGTGCCAGCATCTCAGCAGGGGGGTTCGAGCAGTACTTC. This translates into CASISAGGFEQYF.

This clonotype was observed many times. The chain has TRBV30 and TRBJ2-3; D is ambiguous. Trimming stripped 1 base from V and 6 bases from J, with 8 bases between. The CDR3 totals 12 residues. CDR1 and CDR2 (germline): GTSNPN, SVGIG (reference sequence). CDR3 nucleotides: TGTGCCTGGAGTGACTCACGTGATACGCAGTATTTT. Protein: CAWSDSRDTQYF.

This clonotype was detected ten times or more. This chain links TRBV28 with TRBJ2-7, with unresolved D. The CDR3 length is 15 residues. Germline V gene lookup returns CDR1 MDHEN and CDR2 SYDVKM. Trimming shortened V by 0 bases and J by 2 bases, and 11 bases separated the two germline ends. CDR3 nucleotides: TGTGCCAGCAGTTTATGGGGCAGGCCAACCTACGAGCAGTACTTC. Protein sequence: CASSLWGRPTYEQYF.

This clonotype was recorded at least ten times. The CDR3 sequence: CASSPSQQPANYGYTF. The CDR3 DNA is TGCGCCAGCAGCCCCTCCCAGCAACCCGCTAACTATGGCTACACCTTC. The V call is TRBV5-1, the J call TRBJ1-2; D remains ambiguous. CDR3 length equals 16 residues. CDR1 SGHRS and CDR2 YFSETQ come from the germline V gene. The V gene lost 4 bases and the J gene lost 0 bases, with 16 bases spanning the gap.

There are many counts of this clonotype. The V gene is TRBV20-1, the J gene TRBJ2-1, with 11 bases lining up with TRBD2. J was trimmed by 0 bases and V by 3 bases; bases with no gene match: 4. Germline CDR1 reads DFQATT; CDR2 reads SNEGSKA (reference sequence). The CDR3 is made up of 16 amino acids. CDR3 DNA sequence: TGCAGTGCTAGGCTTCTAGCGGGGGGCTCCTACAATGAGCAGTTCTTC. The encoded protein is CSARLLAGGSYNEQFF.

This clonotype has a count of ten or more. The V call is TRBV4-1, the J call TRBJ2-3; 8 bases fit TRBD1. V was clipped by 0 bases and J by 2 bases; unmatched bases: 7. The CDR3 has 17 amino acids. Germline loops: CDR1 MGHRA, CDR2 YSYEKL. The CDR3 coding sequence is TGCGCCAGCAGCCAAGACTCGAGGACAGGGATCACAGATACGCAGTATTTT. Its protein is CASSQDSRTGITDTQYF.

The table lists this clonotype with many counts. V gene TRBV7-2 combines with J gene TRBJ2-5, with D tentatively TRBD2 (6 bases). This CDR3 has 16 residues. With 2 bases removed from V and 2 bases from J, the gap between germline ends came to 15 bases. Germline values: CDR1 SGHTA, CDR2 FQGNSA. The CDR3 here is CASSLLSGELQETQYF. The CDR3, as DNA: TGTGCCAGCAGCTTACTGTCGGGGGAGCTTCAAGAGACCCAGTACTTC.

The sample holds many counts of this clonotype. This rearrangement joins TRBV5-1 to TRBJ2-3, with D tentatively TRBD2 (5 bases). The CDR3 is 11 amino acids. V lost 7 bases, J lost 7 bases, and 10 bases lay in between. Germline V lookup: CDR1 SGHRS, CDR2 YFSETQ. This CDR3 is CASGGGYTQYF. For the CDR3, the DNA is TGCGCCAGCGGAGGCGGTTATACGCAGTATTTT.

This clonotype was seen ten or more times. V is TRBV10-2 and J is TRBJ2-2, with D perhaps TRBD2 (6 bases). Germline lookup yields CDR1 WSHSY and CDR2 SAAADI. CDR3 length equals 19 residues. V was cut by 1 base and J by 2 bases, with 20 bases left in between. The CDR3 nucleotides read TGCGCCAGCAGTGAGTGGCGGGCCCGGGAGCGGAGAAACACCGGGGAGCTGTTTTTT. This translates into CASSEWRARERRNTGELFF.

This clonotype has just a few counts. Here the CDR3 reads CASSGQTDQPQHF. The CDR3 DNA reads TGTGCCAGCAGTGGGCAGACAGATCAGCCCCAGCATTTT. The genes are TRBV6-1 and TRBJ1-5, with D tentatively TRBD1 (5 bases). The CDR3 length is 13 residues. Germline V lookup: CDR1 MNHNS, CDR2 SASEGT. V lost 4 bases, J lost 5 bases, and 9 bases lay in between.

This clonotype has a count of ten or more. The chain has TRBV20-1 and TRBJ1-1, with a possible D match to TRBD1 (6 bases). The CDR3 is made up of 11 amino acids. Trimming cost V 3 bases and J 7 bases, with 9 bases left between them. Germline V lookup: CDR1 DFQATT, CDR2 SNEGSKA (reference sequence). The CDR3 loop is CSASRQVEAFF. Here the CDR3 DNA reads TGCAGTGCTAGTAGACAGGTTGAAGCTTTCTTT.

In its sample, this clonotype was seen a few times. This chain joins TRBV20-1 and TRBJ1-1; no reliable D call. This CDR3 contains 15 residues. V lost 5 bases, J lost 1 base, and 17 bases lay in between. The germline CDR1 and CDR2 sequences are DFQATT and SNEGSKA (reference sequence). For the CDR3, the DNA is TGCAGTGCTCCCGCCATGGTCGCGGCGAACACTGAAGCTTTCTTT. This encodes CSAPAMVAANTEAFF.

The sample holds many counts of this clonotype. The genes are TRBV29-1 and TRBJ2-5; D is undetermined. Trimming stripped 4 bases from V and 0 bases from J, with 6 bases between. The CDR3 is made up of 12 amino acids. Germline CDR1 is SQVTM and CDR2 is ANQGSEA. The CDR3 loop reads CSVVKNQETQYF. CDR3 DNA: TGCAGCGTTGTAAAGAACCAAGAGACCCAGTACTTC. Combining the CDR3 with reference TRBV29-1 and TRBJ2-5 gives the whole variable domain SAVISQKPSRDICQRGTSLTIQCQVDSQVTMMFWYRQQPGQSLTLIATANQGSEATYESGFVIDKFPISRPNLTFSTLTVSNMSPEDSSIYLCSVVKNQETQYFGPGTRLLVL.

This clonotype was found many times. The chain recombines TRBV12-3 or TRBV12-4 with TRBJ2-3; D might be TRBD2 (5 bases). Trimming removed 5 bases at V and 6 bases at J, with 9 bases between. The CDR3 loop spans 12 amino acids. The CDR3 spells CASSTGKDTQYF. The CDR3 DNA is TGTGCCAGCAGTACGGGGAAGGATACGCAGTATTTT.

This clonotype was recorded many times. The CDR3 DNA sequence: TGCAGTGCTAGGTTGGGGACAGTCTATGGCTACACCTTC. Protein sequence: CSARLGTVYGYTF. The chain combines TRBV20-1 with TRBJ1-2, with 7 bases matching TRBD1. V lost 3 bases and J lost 4; bases outside the gene matches: 5. CDR3 size: 13 residues. The germline CDR1 and CDR2 sequences are DFQATT and SNEGSKA (reference sequence).

The V and J genes are TRBV11-3 and TRBJ1-5, with TRBD1 matching 7 bases. Unmatched junction bases numbered 12, after V lost 4 bases and J lost 9 bases. The length of the CDR3 is 15 residues. The germline V gene encodes CDR1 SGHNT and CDR2 YENEEA. The CDR3 region is CASSYTGRGQGPQHF. CDR3 sequence (DNA): TGTGCCAGCAGCTACACAGGGAGGGGGCAAGGGCCCCAGCATTTT. Supplemented by reference TRBV11-3 and TRBJ1-5, the full variable domain reads EAGVVQSPRYKIIEKKQPVAFWCNPISGHNTLYWYLQNLGQGPELLIRYENEEAVDDSQLPKDRFSAERLKGVDSTLKIQPAELGDSAVYLCASSYTGRGQGPQHFGDGTRLSIL.

Ten or more counts support this clonotype. The chain combines TRBV7-6 with TRBJ1-4, with unresolved D. CDR3 length: 14 amino acids. CDR1 is SGHVS, CDR2 FNYEAQ, per germline. Trimming took 0 bases from V and 3 from J, leaving 5 bases between them. The chain's CDR3 is CASSLAESNEKLFF. In nucleotides, the CDR3 is TGTGCCAGCAGCTTAGCAGAGTCTAATGAAAAACTGTTTTTT.

The sample holds many counts of this clonotype. This chain connects TRBV11-2 to TRBJ2-7; 10 bases match TRBD2. Germline V lookup: CDR1 SGHAT, CDR2 FQNNGV. The CDR3 spans 15 residues. V lost 1 base and J lost 2; bases outside the gene matches: 2. The CDR3 DNA reads as TGTGCCAGCAGCTTAGGAGCGGGGGGGGCCTACGAGCAGTACGTC. Translating gives CASSLGAGGAYEQYV.

At least ten counts were recorded for this clonotype. V and J are TRBV12-3 or TRBV12-4 and TRBJ2-1, with D possibly matching TRBD2 (5 bases). V was trimmed by 6 bases and J by 8 bases, leaving 11 bases between them. CDR3 length: 12 residues. CDR3 bases: TGTGCCAGCAGGCTGGAGGAGGATGAGCAGTTCTTC. Protein sequence: CASRLEEDEQFF.

This clonotype came up many times. The gene calls are TRBV6-5 and TRBJ2-5; 11 bases match TRBD2. CDR1 and CDR2 from the germline V gene are MNHEY and SVGAGI. The CDR3 runs to 16 residues. Germline trimming cut 2 bases from V and 0 bases from J; bases unmatched to any gene: 2. This CDR3 reads CASSYQTSGDQETQYF. CDR3 coding DNA: TGTGCCAGCAGTTACCAGACTAGCGGGGACCAAGAGACCCAGTACTTC.

This clonotype appeared many times. The chain joins TRBV20-1 to TRBJ2-2, with 11 bases fitting TRBD1. CDR3 size: 16 residues. Losses at the gene ends were 0 bases for V and 3 bases for J; bases not matched to a gene: 3. The germline CDR1 and CDR2 sequences are DFQATT and SNEGSKA (reference sequence). The CDR3 coding sequence is TGCAGTGCTAGAGATTGGGGACAGGGGGACACCGGGGAGCTGTTTTTT. It codes for CSARDWGQGDTGELFF.